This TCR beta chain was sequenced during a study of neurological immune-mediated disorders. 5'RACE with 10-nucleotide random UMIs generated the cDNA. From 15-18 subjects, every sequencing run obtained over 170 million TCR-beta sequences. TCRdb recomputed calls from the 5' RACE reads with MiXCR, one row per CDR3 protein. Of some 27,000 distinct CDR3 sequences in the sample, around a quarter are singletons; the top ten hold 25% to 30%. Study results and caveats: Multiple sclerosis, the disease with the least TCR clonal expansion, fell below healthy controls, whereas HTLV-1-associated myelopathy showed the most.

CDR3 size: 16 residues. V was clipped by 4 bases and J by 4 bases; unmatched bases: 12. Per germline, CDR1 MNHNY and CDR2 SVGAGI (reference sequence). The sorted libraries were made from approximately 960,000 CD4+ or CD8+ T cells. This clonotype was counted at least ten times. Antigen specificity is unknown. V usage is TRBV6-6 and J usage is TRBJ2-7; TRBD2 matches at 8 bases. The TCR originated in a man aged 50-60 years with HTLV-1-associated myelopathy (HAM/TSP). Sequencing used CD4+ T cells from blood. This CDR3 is CASSSAGAGVGYEQYF. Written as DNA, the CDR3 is TGTGCCAGCAGTTCCGCGGGAGCGGGAGTCGGTTACGAGCAGTACTTC.